The 29 T cell receptor beta chains below all came from one sample that was sequenced in a study of cytomegalovirus exposure and HLA in healthy donors. The PCR made use of 60 Vbeta and 13 Jbeta primers. Assay: immunoSEQ multiplex PCR; the TCRdb copy retains only in-frame clones and omits some. The table lists some 180,000 clones, 84% of them singletons. The sample was PBMCs. Receptor source: a girl under 10 years old in good health and CMV-seropositive.

This clone was seen only once. The chain uses TRBV6-5 and TRBJ1-6; D perhaps matches TRBD1 (5 bases). Germline CDR1 and CDR2: MNHEY and SVGAGI. The CDR3 loop spans 14 amino acids. Trimming shortened V by 2 bases and J by 9 bases, and 11 bases separated the two germline ends. CDR3 sequence reads: CASSYGGIGSPLHF. As DNA, the CDR3 is TGTGCCAGCAGTTACGGGGGGATAGGTTCACCCCTCCACTTT.

The rearrangement joins TRBV9 to TRBJ2-1; 7 bases fit TRBD1. The germline gives CDR1 SGDLS, CDR2 YYNGEE. Trimming took 4 bases from V and 4 from J; bases not matched to a gene: 17. The CDR3 loop spans 18 amino acids. CDR3 sequence: CASSHLKTGPSIYNEQFF. Written as DNA, the CDR3 is TGTGCCAGCAGCCACCTAAAGACAGGGCCGTCTATTTACAATGAGCAGTTCTTC.

This chain links TRBV21-1 with TRBJ1-5; the table's D call, TRBD1, was not checked against the DNA. TRBV21-1 is flagged as a pseudogene. This CDR3 spans 17 amino acids. The CDR3 coding sequence is TGTGCCAGCAGCAAAGACTTGGACAGGCCTCTCAATCAGCCCCAGCATTTT. Protein product: CASSKDLDRPLNQPQHF.

The count of this clone is one. The genes are TRBV30 and TRBJ1-6; unclear D gene. The CDR3 extends over 13 amino acids. The V gene lost 3 bases and the J gene lost 8 bases, with 11 bases spanning the gap. CDR1 is GTSNPN and CDR2 is SVGIG in the germline V gene (reference sequence). The CDR3 reads CAWSDREHSPLHF. The CDR3 nucleotides read TGTGCCTGGAGCGACCGGGAGCATTCACCCCTCCACTTT.

This sequence joins TRBV18 and TRBJ2-1, with D perhaps TRBD1 (6 bases). Trimming shortened V by 4 bases and J by 2 bases, and 15 bases separated the two germline ends. CDR1 KGHSH and CDR2 LQKENI come from the germline V gene. This CDR3 region has 16 residues. The DNA of the CDR3 is TGTGCCAGCTCACGGGACACCAGGCGGGCCTACAATGAGCAGTTCTTC. Its protein is CASSRDTRRAYNEQFF.

The chain employs TRBV9 and TRBJ1-1; perhaps TRBD1 as D (5 bases). This CDR3 is built from 15 residues. V was pared by 7 bases and J by 3 bases, with 19 bases between. CDR1 and CDR2 (germline): SGDLS, YYNGEE. The CDR3 spells CASGPGRRGDTEAFF. CDR3 sequence (DNA): TGTGCCAGCGGCCCGGGACGCCGGGGGGACACTGAAGCTTTCTTT.

This chain links TRBV19 with TRBJ1-5; D possibly corresponds to TRBD1 (6 bases). Germline V CDR1 and CDR2: LNHDA, SQIVND (reference sequence). The V gene lost 2 bases and the J gene lost 6 bases, with 14 bases spanning the gap. The CDR3 length is 15 residues. In nucleotides, the CDR3 is TGTGCCAGTAGTATACTTCTCAGGGGAGCTCAGCCCCAGCATTTT. Translating gives CASSILLRGAQPQHF.

V usage is TRBV7-2 and J usage is TRBJ2-7, with 9 bases lining up with TRBD2. Trimming took 2 bases from V and 7 from J; bases not matched to a gene: 6. Germline assignment: CDR1 SGHTA and CDR2 FQGNSA. The CDR3 length is 14 residues. CDR3 amino acids: CASSLSGLAGEQYF. The DNA for the CDR3 is TGTGCCAGCAGCTTATCGGGACTAGCAGGGGAGCAGTACTTC.

This CDR3 reads CASRFTGVTFDQPQHF. The DNA of the CDR3 is TGTGCCAGTAGGTTTACAGGAGTTACCTTCGACCAGCCCCAGCATTTT. The rearrangement uses TRBV19 and TRBJ1-5; perhaps TRBD1 as D (5 bases). Germline CDR1 is LNHDA and CDR2 is SQIVND (reference sequence). This CDR3 region has 16 residues. The germline V and J ends were trimmed by 6 bases and 7 bases, with 22 bases remaining between them.

This chain connects TRBV5-1 to TRBJ2-7; 7 nucleotides agree with TRBD1. The length of the CDR3 is 14 residues. After removal of 3 bases from V and 3 bases from J, the junction contained 6 bases not matched to a gene. Germline CDR1 and CDR2: SGHRS and YFSETQ. CDR3 nucleotides: TGCGCCAGCAGCTACAGACAGGGACACTACGAGCAGTACTTC. Translation gives CASSYRQGHYEQYF.

A few counts support this clone. The J gene is TRBJ2-2, the V gene TRBV6-5; 7 nucleotides line up with TRBD1. V was pared by 5 bases and J by 3 bases, with 0 bases of the junction left unmatched. Germline V gene sequence: CDR1 MNHEY, CDR2 SVGAGI. The CDR3 runs to 13 residues. The CDR3 is CASSDRDTGELFF. DNA of the CDR3: TGTGCCAGCAGTGACAGGGACACCGGGGAGCTGTTTTTT.

V gene TRBV5-1 combines with J gene TRBJ2-1; 9 bases match TRBD1. CDR1 and CDR2 from the germline V gene are SGHRS and YFSETQ. J was trimmed by 1 base and V by 3 bases; bases with no gene match: 5. The CDR3 covers 16 residues. The CDR3 DNA reads TGCGCCAGCAGCTCACTACAGGGGGCGTCCTACAATGAGCAGTTCTTC. It specifies CASSSLQGASYNEQFF.

This rearrangement joins TRBV2 to TRBJ1-5; TRBD1 matches at 8 bases. Trimming took 7 bases from V and 6 from J; bases not matched to a gene: 8. The CDR3 sequence is 14 residues long. Germline loops: CDR1 SNHLY, CDR2 FYNNEI. The CDR3 here is CASKDRDFSQPQHF. CDR3 sequence (DNA): TGTGCCAGCAAGGACAGGGATTTTAGTCAGCCCCAGCATTTT.

Remarks on this clone: Other DNA sequences in this specimen translate into the identical CDR3. The CDR3 protein is CASSLGTSGSYEQYF. CDR3 coding DNA: TGCGCCAGCAGCTTGGGTACTAGCGGGAGCTACGAGCAGTACTTC. The rearrangement links TRBV5-1 to TRBJ2-7; 11 bases match TRBD2. Germline V gene sequence: CDR1 SGHRS, CDR2 YFSETQ. V lost 0 bases to trimming and J lost 3 bases; unmatched junction nucleotides: 2. CDR3 size: 15 residues.

The chain links TRBV19 to TRBJ1-5; D is ambiguous. The V gene's germline CDR1 is LNHDA and CDR2 SQIVND (reference sequence). The V end lost 3 bases, the J end lost 3 bases, and 12 bases lay between the germline ends. The CDR3 runs 15 residues. Here the CDR3 reads CASSITALNNQPQHF. Here the CDR3 DNA reads TGTGCCAGTAGTATCACAGCCCTTAACAATCAGCCCCAGCATTTT. Full variable domain (remainder filled in from reference TRBV19 and TRBJ1-5): DGGITQSPKYLFRKEGQNVTLSCEQNLNHDAMYWYRQDPGQGLRLIYYSQIVNDFQKGDIAEGYSVSREKKESFPLTVTSAQKNPTAFYLCASSITALNNQPQHFGDGTRLSIL.

This chain uses TRBV11-2 with TRBJ2-7; TRBD2 might be the D (5 bases). Germline loops: CDR1 SGHAT, CDR2 FQNNGV. Trimming took off 0 bases at V and 2 bases at J, with 8 bases between the two ends. This CDR3 comprises 14 residues. CDR3 loop: CASSLDLLAYEQYF. The CDR3 DNA follows: TGTGCCAGCAGCTTAGATCTACTAGCCTACGAGCAGTACTTC.

The V and J genes are TRBV18 and TRBJ1-1; perhaps TRBD1 as D (6 bases). Germline V gene sequence: CDR1 KGHSH, CDR2 LQKENI. The CDR3 is 14 amino acids. The V end lost 6 bases, the J end lost 0 bases, and 11 bases lay between the germline ends. CDR3 nucleotides: TGTGCCAGCTCGCTAGACAGGTTGAACACTGAAGCTTTCTTT. Encoded protein: CASSLDRLNTEAFF.

A single count supports this clone. The chain combines TRBV21-1 with TRBJ1-6; the tabulated D call, TRBD1, remains unverified against the DNA. TRBV21-1 is described as a pseudogene. The CDR3 is 17 residues long. Here the CDR3 reads CASSISRWMLFNSPLHF. The CDR3 DNA is TGTGCCAGCAGCATCTCCAGGTGGATGCTTTTTAATTCACCCCTCCACTTT.

This chain uses TRBV9 with TRBJ2-7; weak D call: TRBD2 (5 bases). The CDR3 has 14 residues. Trimming cost V 1 base and J 5 bases, with 13 bases left between them. Germline assignment: CDR1 SGDLS and CDR2 YYNGEE. The CDR3 bases are TGTGCCAGCAGCGTAAACGGGGAGCAAGACGAGCAGTACTTC. This translates into CASSVNGEQDEQYF. The variable domain in full, completed from reference TRBV9 and TRBJ2-7, reads DSGVTQTPKHLITATGQRVTLRCSPRSGDLSVYWYQQSLDQGLQFLIQYYNGEERAKGNILERFSAQQFPDLHSELNLSSLELGDSALYFCASSVNGEQDEQYFGPGTRLTVT.

This sequence joins TRBV7-2 and TRBJ1-1; 7 nucleotides align to TRBD1. Germline lookup yields CDR1 SGHTA and CDR2 FQGNSA. The CDR3 is 14 residues long. Trimming cost V 4 bases and J 10 bases; bases outside gene matches: 12. CDR3 region: CASSSPKGAMVAFF. The CDR3 DNA sequence: TGTGCCAGCAGCTCACCGAAGGGGGCAATGGTAGCTTTCTTT. The complete variable domain, with remaining parts taken from reference TRBV7-2 and TRBJ1-1, reads GAGVSQSPSNKVTEKGKDVELRCDPISGHTALYWYRQSLGQGLEFLIYFQGNSAPDKSGLPSDRFSAERTGGSVSTLTIQRTQQEDSAVYLCASSSPKGAMVAFFGQGTRLTVV.

V usage is TRBV2 and J usage is TRBJ2-3; no clear D. From germline, CDR1 is SNHLY and CDR2 FYNNEI. This CDR3 region has 13 residues. Trimming took off 7 bases at V and 6 bases at J, with 14 bases between the two ends. The CDR3 nucleotides read TGTGCCAGCAAAATCACTTCTACGGATACGCAGTATTTT. Translated, it gives CASKITSTDTQYF.

The J gene is TRBJ2-7, the V gene TRBV6-1, with D tentatively TRBD2 (6 bases). The CDR3 consists of 12 residues. CDR1 is MNHNS and CDR2 is SASEGT in the germline V gene. Between the trimmed V and J ends, which lost 4 bases and 2 bases, there was a span of 6 bases. As DNA, the CDR3 is TGTGCCAGCAGTGGACTAGCCTACGAGCAGTACTTC. Its translation is CASSGLAYEQYF.

The chain is built from TRBV23-1 and TRBJ1-4, with a possible D match to TRBD1 (6 bases). TRBV23-1 is assigned to the ORF class and has an uncertain function. Trimming stripped 4 bases from V and 7 bases from J, with 10 bases between. CDR3 size: 13 residues. In DNA, the CDR3 is TGCGCCAGCAGTCCAGGGGAAGGTGAAAAACTGTTTTTT. Its protein is CASSPGEGEKLFF.

The chain combines TRBV7-2 with TRBJ2-7, with 9 positions matching TRBD2. Germline CDR1 is SGHTA and CDR2 is FQGNSA. Trimming at V came to 8 bases and at J to 3 bases, leaving 14 bases not matched to a gene. CDR3 length: 16 residues. CDR3 sequence: CASGVGVAGVYYEQYF. Here the CDR3 DNA reads TGTGCCAGCGGCGTAGGGGTAGCGGGAGTTTACTACGAGCAGTACTTC.

The rearrangement uses TRBV7-8 and TRBJ2-3, with 7 bases fitting TRBD2. The CDR3 sequence is 16 residues long. V trimming: 5 bases; J trimming: 2 bases; junction bases outside the gene matches: 10. From germline, CDR1 is SGHVS and CDR2 FQNEAQ. This CDR3 is CASSLVGGRYTDTQYF. The DNA of the CDR3 is TGTGCCAGCAGCCTTGTGGGGGGGAGATACACAGATACGCAGTATTTT.

The V gene is TRBV13, the J gene TRBJ2-1; 9 bases line up with TRBD2. This CDR3 comprises 14 residues. In germline, CDR1 is PRHDT, CDR2 FYEKMQ (reference sequence). The V segment lost 4 bases and the J segment 11 bases; nucleotides outside the gene matches: 9. This CDR3 is CASSSALREGKQFF. CDR3 DNA sequence: TGTGCCAGCAGCTCCGCCCTGCGGGAGGGTAAGCAGTTCTTC.

The chain employs TRBV5-1 and TRBJ1-2; D not certain. Germline CDR1 SGHRS, CDR2 YFSETQ. CDR3 length equals 13 residues. V was shortened by 5 bases and J by 2 bases, with 10 bases between the two germline ends. The CDR3: CASRVDTNYGYTF. DNA of the CDR3: TGCGCCAGCAGGGTTGACACCAACTATGGCTACACCTTC.

V gene TRBV6-4 combines with J gene TRBJ2-7; 10 bases align to TRBD2. J was trimmed by 6 bases and V by 8 bases; bases with no gene match: 7. The CDR3 totals 13 residues. In germline, CDR1 is MRHNA, CDR2 SNTAGT. This CDR3 reads CASASGLASEQYF. The CDR3 coding sequence is TGTGCCAGCGCCTCGGGACTAGCGAGCGAGCAGTACTTC.

This chain links TRBV28 with TRBJ2-6; 7 bases agree with TRBD1. Germline CDR1 is MDHEN and CDR2 is SYDVKM. This CDR3 comprises 16 residues. J was trimmed by 0 bases and V by 7 bases; bases with no gene match: 6. The CDR3 sequence is CASTSQGPSGANVLTF. DNA of the CDR3: TGTGCCAGCACCTCACAGGGGCCCTCTGGGGCCAACGTCCTGACTTTC.